This T cell receptor beta chain was recorded in a study of T cell responses to AZD1222 COVID-19 vaccine. Study information: Whether given at about 4 or about 12 weeks, second doses were pooled. Study outcomes and limitations: Unmutated regions of variants are reportedly targeted by nearly half of spike-specific TCRs. A mostly white British donor set with more females was recruited, and clonal diversity was possibly underestimated. Spike-specific TCR breadth rose after two AZD1222 doses, and depth rose as well.

The V gene's germline CDR1 is SEHNR and CDR2 FQNEAQ (reference sequence). This CDR3 has 13 residues. Only in-frame clones appear in the TCRdb table, and some are missing; sequencing was by immunoSEQ multiplex PCR. The table has fewer than 120,000 clones, 70% to 90% seen once. In regard to this clone: Its antigen is not identified.

This receptor was obtained from an adult in good health. This material consisted of peripheral blood, taken on day 0 of AZD1222 vaccination. The chain carries TRBV7-9 and TRBJ2-7; 10 bases line up with TRBD2. The chain's CDR3 is CAKGQGLASEQYF. The CDR3 coding sequence is TGTGCGAAAGGGCAGGGACTAGCGAGCGAGCAGTACTTC.